A selection of T cell receptor beta chains follows, all from one sample in a study of blood T cell repertoires in COVID-19. Sequenced by immunoSEQ multiplex PCR; TCRdb stores in-frame clones only, minus some. The sample gives 180,000 or so clones, about 88% of which show up once; less than 3% is in the top ten. The material sequenced was peripheral blood. The receptor source for this set is a woman in her twenties or thirties with active or convalescent COVID-19. The CDR3 runs from the conserved cysteine through the conserved F or W. The order of the fields is J gene, V gene, clone size, D gene, CDR3 DNA, CDR3 protein. D genes are given only for firm matches. Expanded clones get a size class; other rows say once, few or many, or leave the size out.

>TRBJ1-3|TRBV18|-|-
TGTGCCAGCTCACCAGGGACACCAGAACGGGTTGCTGGAAACACCATATATTTT
CASSPGTPERVAGNTIYF
>TRBJ2-5|TRBV14|-|TRBD2
TGTGCCAGCAGCCAGGGACTAGCGGGGTCAGAGACCCAGTACTTC
CASSQGLAGSETQYF
>TRBJ1-5|TRBV19|-|TRBD1
TGTGCCAGTATTCCTGCCAGGGACAGGCTCAATCAGCCCCAGCATTTT
CASIPARDRLNQPQHF
>TRBJ1-1|TRBV5-1|-|-
TGCGCCAGCAGCTTGGCCCAGGCAGGGGCTGCTGAAGCTTTCTTT
CASSLAQAGAAEAFF
>TRBJ1-4|TRBV18|-|TRBD1
TGTGCCAGCTCACAAGGGACAGGGGGCGTTTTATATAAAGAAGAAAAACTGTTTTTT
CASSQGTGGVLYKEEKLFF
>TRBJ1-1|TRBV19|-|-
TGTGCCAGTAGTATATTCCAGGGAGGTGAAGCTTTCTTT
CASSIFQGGEAFF
>TRBJ2-7|TRBV30|few|TRBD1
TGTGCTACTCGGGACAGCTCCTACGAGCAGTACTTC
CATRDSSYEQYF
>TRBJ1-5|TRBV27|-|-
TGTGCCAGCAGTTTGGGGACATCGGGCAATCAGCCCCAGCATTTT
CASSLGTSGNQPQHF
>TRBJ1-3|TRBV16|-|-
TGTGCCAGCAGCCAACAGGGGCCTGGAAACACCATATATTTT
CASSQQGPGNTIYF
>TRBJ2-2|TRBV9|-|TRBD2
TGTGCCAGCAGCCTGACTAGCGCAGACGGGGAGCTGTTTTTT
CASSLTSADGELFF
>TRBJ1-5|TRBV19|-|TRBD1
TGTGCCAGTAGCGGGACAGGGGGCAATCAGCCCCAGCATTTT
CASSGTGGNQPQHF
>TRBJ2-2|TRBV27|-|TRBD1
TGTGCCAGCAGTTTGGGGACAGGGAACACCGGGGAGCTGTTTTTT
CASSLGTGNTGELFF
>TRBJ2-5|TRBV6-5|few|-
TGTGCCAGCAACGGACTGGGAGAGACCCAGTACTTC
CASNGLGETQYF
>TRBJ2-1|TRBV28|-|-
TGTGCCAGCTACTCCTACAATGAGCAGTTCTTC
CASYSYNEQFF
>TRBJ2-5|TRBV10-1|once|-
TGCGCCAGCACATTGGCTAGCGTTCAAGAGACCCAGTACTTC
CASTLASVQETQYF
>TRBJ1-2|TRBV30|once|-
TGTGCCTGGAGTGCCCCGGGGGGAGGAGGCTATGGCTACACCTTC
CAWSAPGGGGYGYTF
>TRBJ2-5|TRBV28|once|-
TGTGCCAGCAGTAGGGCAGGGGAAGAGACCCAGTACTTC
CASSRAGEETQYF